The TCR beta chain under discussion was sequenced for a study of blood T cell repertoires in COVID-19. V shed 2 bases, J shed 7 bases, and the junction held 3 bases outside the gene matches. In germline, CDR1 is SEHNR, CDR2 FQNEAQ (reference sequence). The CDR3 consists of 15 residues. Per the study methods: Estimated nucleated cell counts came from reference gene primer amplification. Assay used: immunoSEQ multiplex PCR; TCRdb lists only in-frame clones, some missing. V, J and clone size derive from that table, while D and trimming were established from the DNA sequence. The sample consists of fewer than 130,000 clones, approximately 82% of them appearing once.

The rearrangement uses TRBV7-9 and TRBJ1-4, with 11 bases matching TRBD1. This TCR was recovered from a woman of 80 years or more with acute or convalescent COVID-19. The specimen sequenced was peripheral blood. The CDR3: CASSLPGQGGEKLFF. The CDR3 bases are TGTGCCAGCAGCTTACCGGGACAGGGGGGTGAAAAACTGTTTTTT.